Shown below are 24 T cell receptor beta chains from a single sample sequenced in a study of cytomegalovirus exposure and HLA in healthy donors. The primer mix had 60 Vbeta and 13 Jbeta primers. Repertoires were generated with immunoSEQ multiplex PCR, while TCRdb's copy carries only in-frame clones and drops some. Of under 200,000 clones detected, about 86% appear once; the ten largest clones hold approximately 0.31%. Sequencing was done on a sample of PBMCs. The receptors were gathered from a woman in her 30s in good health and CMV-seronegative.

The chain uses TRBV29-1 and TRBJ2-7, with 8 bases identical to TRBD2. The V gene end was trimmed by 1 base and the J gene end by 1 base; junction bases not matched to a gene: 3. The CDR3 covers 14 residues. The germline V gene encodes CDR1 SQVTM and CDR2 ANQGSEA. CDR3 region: CSVEVGGVSYEQYF. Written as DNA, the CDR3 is TGCAGCGTTGAAGTCGGGGGGGTATCCTACGAGCAGTACTTC.

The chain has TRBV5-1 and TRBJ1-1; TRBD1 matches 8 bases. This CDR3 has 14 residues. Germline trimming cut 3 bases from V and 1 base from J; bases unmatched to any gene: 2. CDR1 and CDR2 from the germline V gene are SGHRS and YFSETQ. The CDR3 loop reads CASSSTGGNTEAFF. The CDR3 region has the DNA TGCGCCAGCAGCTCCACAGGGGGGAACACTGAAGCTTTCTTT.

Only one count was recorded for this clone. CDR3 region: CASSPGGDYGYTF. CDR3 sequence (DNA): TGTGCCAGTAGTCCGGGGGGCGACTATGGCTACACCTTC. V and J are TRBV19 and TRBJ1-2; D is perhaps TRBD1 (6 bases). Per germline, CDR1 LNHDA and CDR2 SQIVND (reference sequence). The V and J ends lost 5 bases and 3 bases respectively, with 10 bases between them. This CDR3 comprises 13 residues.

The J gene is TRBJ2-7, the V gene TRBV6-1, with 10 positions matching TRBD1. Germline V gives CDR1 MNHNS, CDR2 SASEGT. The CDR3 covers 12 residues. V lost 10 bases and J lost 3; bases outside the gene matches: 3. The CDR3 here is CATRDRGYEQYF. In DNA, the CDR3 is TGTGCCACCAGGGACAGGGGCTACGAGCAGTACTTC.

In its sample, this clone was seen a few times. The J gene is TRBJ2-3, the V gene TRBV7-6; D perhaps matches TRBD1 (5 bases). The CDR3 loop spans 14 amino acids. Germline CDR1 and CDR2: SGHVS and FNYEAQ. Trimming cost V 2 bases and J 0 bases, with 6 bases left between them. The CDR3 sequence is CASSLYRSTDTQYF. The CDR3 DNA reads TGTGCCAGCAGCTTATACAGGAGCACAGATACGCAGTATTTT.

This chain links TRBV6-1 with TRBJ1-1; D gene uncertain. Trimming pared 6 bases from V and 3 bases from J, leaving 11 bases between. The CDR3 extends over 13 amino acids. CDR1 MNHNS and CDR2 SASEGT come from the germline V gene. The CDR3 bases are TGTGCCAGCAGGATGGGCGCCGACACTGAAGCTTTCTTT. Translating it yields CASRMGADTEAFF.

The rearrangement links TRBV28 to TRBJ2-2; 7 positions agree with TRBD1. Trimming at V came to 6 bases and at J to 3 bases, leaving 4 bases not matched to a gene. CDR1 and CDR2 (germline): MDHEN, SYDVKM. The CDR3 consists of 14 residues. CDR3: CASRPGTDTGELFF. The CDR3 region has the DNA TGTGCCAGCAGACCCGGGACAGACACCGGGGAGCTGTTTTTT.

CDR3 loop: CASSQHRGVADTQYF. The CDR3 DNA reads as TGTGCCAGCAGTCAACACAGGGGAGTGGCAGATACGCAGTATTTT. The chain combines TRBV28 with TRBJ2-3; TRBD1 matches 7 bases. The CDR3 loop spans 15 amino acids. Trimming removed 5 bases from V and 4 bases from J; junction bases left unmatched: 9. Per germline, CDR1 MDHEN and CDR2 SYDVKM.

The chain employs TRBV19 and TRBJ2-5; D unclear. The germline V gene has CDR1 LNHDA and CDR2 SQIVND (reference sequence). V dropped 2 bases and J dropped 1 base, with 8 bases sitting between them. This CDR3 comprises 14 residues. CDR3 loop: CASSIHLGQETQYF. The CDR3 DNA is TGTGCCAGTAGTATACACCTCGGCCAAGAGACCCAGTACTTC.

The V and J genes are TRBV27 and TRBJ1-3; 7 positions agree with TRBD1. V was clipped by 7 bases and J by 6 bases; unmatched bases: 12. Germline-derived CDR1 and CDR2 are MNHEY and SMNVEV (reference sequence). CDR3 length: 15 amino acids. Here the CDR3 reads CASMLTGEGENTIYF. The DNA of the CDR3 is TGTGCCAGCATGCTAACAGGGGAAGGCGAAAACACCATATATTTT.

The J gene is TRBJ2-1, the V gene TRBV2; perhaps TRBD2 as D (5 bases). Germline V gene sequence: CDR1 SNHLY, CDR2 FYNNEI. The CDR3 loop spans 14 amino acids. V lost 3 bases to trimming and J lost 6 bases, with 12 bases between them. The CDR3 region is CASSEDFRVNEQFF. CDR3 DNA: TGTGCCAGCAGTGAGGACTTTCGGGTCAATGAGCAGTTCTTC.

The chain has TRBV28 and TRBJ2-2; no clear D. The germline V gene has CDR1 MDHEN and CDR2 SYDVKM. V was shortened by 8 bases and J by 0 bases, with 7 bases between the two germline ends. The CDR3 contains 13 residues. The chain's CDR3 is CASLPANTGELFF. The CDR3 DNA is TGTGCCAGCCTACCCGCGAACACCGGGGAGCTGTTTTTT.

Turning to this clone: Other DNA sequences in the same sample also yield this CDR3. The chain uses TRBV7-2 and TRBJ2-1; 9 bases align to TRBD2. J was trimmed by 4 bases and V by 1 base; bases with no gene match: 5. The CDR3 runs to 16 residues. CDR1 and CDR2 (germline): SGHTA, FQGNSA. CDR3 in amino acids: CASSLVRLAVYNEQFF. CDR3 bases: TGTGCCAGCAGCTTAGTCCGACTAGCGGTATACAATGAGCAGTTCTTC.

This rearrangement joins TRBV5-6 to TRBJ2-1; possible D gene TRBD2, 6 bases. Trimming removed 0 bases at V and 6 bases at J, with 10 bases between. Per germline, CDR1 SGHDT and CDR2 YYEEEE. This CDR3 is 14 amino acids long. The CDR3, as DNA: TGTGCCAGCAGCTTGGCCGGAGGGTTCAATGAGCAGTTCTTC. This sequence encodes CASSLAGGFNEQFF.

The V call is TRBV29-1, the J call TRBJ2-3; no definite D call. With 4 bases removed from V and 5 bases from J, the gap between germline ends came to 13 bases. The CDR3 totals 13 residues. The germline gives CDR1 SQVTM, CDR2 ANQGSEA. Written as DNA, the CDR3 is TGCAGCGTTGTATACAGTCTGGGAGATACGCAGTATTTT. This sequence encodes CSVVYSLGDTQYF.

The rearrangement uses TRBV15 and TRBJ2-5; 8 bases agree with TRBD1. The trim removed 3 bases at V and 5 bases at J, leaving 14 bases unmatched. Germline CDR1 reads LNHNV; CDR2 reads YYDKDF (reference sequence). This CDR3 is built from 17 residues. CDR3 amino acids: CATSSGLKDREVETQYF. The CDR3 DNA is TGTGCCACCAGCAGTGGCCTAAAGGACAGGGAGGTGGAGACCCAGTACTTC.

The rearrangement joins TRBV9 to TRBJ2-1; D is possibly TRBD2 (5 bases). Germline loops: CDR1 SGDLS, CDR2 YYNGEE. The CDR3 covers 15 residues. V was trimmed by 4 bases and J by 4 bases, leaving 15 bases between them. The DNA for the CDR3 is TGTGCCAGCAGCTCCTCCCGCCGGACTTACAATGAGCAGTTCTTC. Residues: CASSSSRRTYNEQFF.

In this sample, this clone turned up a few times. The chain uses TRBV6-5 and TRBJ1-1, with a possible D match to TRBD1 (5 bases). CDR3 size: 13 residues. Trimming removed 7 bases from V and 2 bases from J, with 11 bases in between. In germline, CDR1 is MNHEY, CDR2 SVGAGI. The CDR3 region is CASMKRGNTEAFF. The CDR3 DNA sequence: TGTGCCAGCATGAAAAGGGGAAACACTGAAGCTTTCTTT.

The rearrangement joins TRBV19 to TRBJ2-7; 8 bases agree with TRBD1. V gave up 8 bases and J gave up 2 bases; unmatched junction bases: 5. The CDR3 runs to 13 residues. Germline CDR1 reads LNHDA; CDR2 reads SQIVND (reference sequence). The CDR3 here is CASSDRDAYEQYF. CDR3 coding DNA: TGTGCCAGTTCGGACAGGGACGCCTACGAGCAGTACTTC.

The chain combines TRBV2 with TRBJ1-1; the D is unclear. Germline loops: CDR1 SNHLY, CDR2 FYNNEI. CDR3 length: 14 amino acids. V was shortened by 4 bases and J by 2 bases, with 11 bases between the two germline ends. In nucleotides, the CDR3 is TGTGCCAGCAGTGGACAAACAGCTAACACTGAAGCTTTCTTT. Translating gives CASSGQTANTEAFF.

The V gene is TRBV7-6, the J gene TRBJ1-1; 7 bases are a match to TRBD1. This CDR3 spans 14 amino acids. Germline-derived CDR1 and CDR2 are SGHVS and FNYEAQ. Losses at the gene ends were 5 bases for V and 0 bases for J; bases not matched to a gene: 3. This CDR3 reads CASSVGQVNTEAFF. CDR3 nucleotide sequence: TGTGCCAGCAGCGTCGGACAGGTGAACACTGAAGCTTTCTTT.

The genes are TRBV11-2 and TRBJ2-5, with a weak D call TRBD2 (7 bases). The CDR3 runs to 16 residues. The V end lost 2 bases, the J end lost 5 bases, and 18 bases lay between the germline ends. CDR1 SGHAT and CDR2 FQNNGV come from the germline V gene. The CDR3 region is CASSLRGGEGPETQYF. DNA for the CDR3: TGTGCCAGCAGCTTAAGAGGGGGGGAGGGCCCGGAGACCCAGTACTTC.

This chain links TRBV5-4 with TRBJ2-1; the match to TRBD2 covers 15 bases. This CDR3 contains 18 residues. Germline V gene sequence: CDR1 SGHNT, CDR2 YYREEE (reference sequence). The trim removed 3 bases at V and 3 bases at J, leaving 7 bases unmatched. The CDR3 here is CASSSGTSGGRYYNEQFF. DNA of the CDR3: TGTGCCAGCAGCTCGGGGACTAGCGGGGGGCGCTACTACAATGAGCAGTTCTTC.

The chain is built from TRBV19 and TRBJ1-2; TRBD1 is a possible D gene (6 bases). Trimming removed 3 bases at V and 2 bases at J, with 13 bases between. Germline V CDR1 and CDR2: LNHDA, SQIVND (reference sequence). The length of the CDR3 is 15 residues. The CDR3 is CASSIGQTANYGYTF. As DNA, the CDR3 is TGTGCCAGTAGTATCGGACAGACAGCCAACTATGGCTACACCTTC.